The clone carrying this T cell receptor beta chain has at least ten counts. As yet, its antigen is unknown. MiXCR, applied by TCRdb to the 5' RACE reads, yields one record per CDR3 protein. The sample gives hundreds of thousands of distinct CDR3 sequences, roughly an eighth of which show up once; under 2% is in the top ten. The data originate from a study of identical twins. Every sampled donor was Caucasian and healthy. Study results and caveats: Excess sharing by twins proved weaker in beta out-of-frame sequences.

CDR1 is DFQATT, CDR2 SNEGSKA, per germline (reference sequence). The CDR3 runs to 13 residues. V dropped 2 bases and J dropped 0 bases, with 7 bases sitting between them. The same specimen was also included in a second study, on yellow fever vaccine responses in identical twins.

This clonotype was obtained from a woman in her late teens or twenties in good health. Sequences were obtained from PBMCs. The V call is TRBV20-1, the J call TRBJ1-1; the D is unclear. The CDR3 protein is CSARWRMNTEAFF. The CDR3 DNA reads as TGCAGTGCTAGATGGAGGATGAACACTGAAGCTTTCTTT.